This is a list of T cell receptor beta chains from one sample in a study of post-analysis software for immune sequencing data. TCRdb used MiXCR to reprocess the PCR reads, holding one entry per CDR3 protein. The sample has hundreds of thousands of distinct CDR3 sequences, over 35% seen once. The sample taken for sequencing was blood. These receptors came from a girl aged 5-17 years with multiple sclerosis. CDR3s include the opening cysteine and the closing phenylalanine or tryptophan. A D gene is named only where the DNA matches it firmly. Clone sizes are given selectively: once, few, many, or a class where the clone is expanded.

abundance: -; d_gene: -; j_gene: TRBJ1-2; v_gene: TRBV24-1; CDR3aa: CATSDSGLRGYTF
abundance: once; d_gene: -; j_gene: TRBJ1-1; v_gene: TRBV20-1; CDR3aa: CSAGVNMNTEAFF
abundance: -; d_gene: TRBD2; j_gene: TRBJ2-7; v_gene: TRBV6-2/TRBV6-3; CDR3aa: CASSYNGRASEQYF
abundance: -; d_gene: -; j_gene: TRBJ1-5; v_gene: TRBV27; CDR3aa: CASSLNSAGPYNQPQHF
abundance: -; d_gene: TRBD1; j_gene: TRBJ1-5; v_gene: TRBV24-1; CDR3aa: CATSGTGIRDSNQPQHF
abundance: -; d_gene: -; j_gene: TRBJ1-2; v_gene: TRBV7-2; CDR3aa: CASSFDSNYGYTF
abundance: -; d_gene: -; j_gene: TRBJ2-7; v_gene: TRBV29-1; CDR3aa: CSVVRDSRTYEQYF
abundance: few; d_gene: -; j_gene: TRBJ1-2; v_gene: TRBV13; CDR3aa: CASSLNPDSSYGYTF
abundance: few; d_gene: -; j_gene: TRBJ1-2; v_gene: TRBV5-1; CDR3aa: CASSLYEYGYTF
abundance: -; d_gene: TRBD2; j_gene: TRBJ2-4; v_gene: TRBV28; CDR3aa: CACSPTGGDIQYF
abundance: -; d_gene: -; j_gene: TRBJ1-2; v_gene: TRBV5-5; CDR3aa: CASSLGTAPNFGYTF
abundance: -; d_gene: -; j_gene: TRBJ1-6; v_gene: TRBV7-9; CDR3aa: CASSSGAGIGSPLHF
abundance: few; d_gene: TRBD1; j_gene: TRBJ1-5; v_gene: TRBV29-1; CDR3aa: CSASGGGIGNQPQHF
abundance: few; d_gene: -; j_gene: TRBJ2-2; v_gene: TRBV7-7; CDR3aa: CASRPGGTANTGELFF
abundance: -; d_gene: TRBD1; j_gene: TRBJ1-6; v_gene: TRBV12-3/TRBV12-4; CDR3aa: CASSLTGVNSPLHF
abundance: few; d_gene: TRBD2; j_gene: TRBJ2-5; v_gene: TRBV25-1; CDR3aa: CASSEVTSGRETQYF
abundance: -; d_gene: -; j_gene: TRBJ2-7; v_gene: TRBV20-1; CDR3aa: CGARANSFYEQYF